Each of the 5 T cell receptor beta chains below was sequenced from the same sample in a study of T cells in Graves' hyperthyroidism and ophthalmopathy. Amplification of TCR beta CDR3 regions was performed using RNA transcripts as template. First-round RT-PCR targeting the TCR CDR3 was performed with the HTBI primer set. TCRdb reprocessed the multiplex PCR reads with MiXCR, giving one entry per CDR3 protein. This table has 500,000 or so distinct CDR3 sequences, roughly 17% appearing once. The material sequenced was blood. These receptors originate from a young woman with Graves' ophthalmopathy.

At least ten counts were recorded for this clonotype. The chain is built from TRBV30 and TRBJ1-1; 9 nucleotides match TRBD1. The junction had 3 bases not matched to a gene; V was cut back by 1 base and J by 3 bases. The CDR3 totals 14 residues. The V gene's germline CDR1 is GTSNPN and CDR2 SVGIG (reference sequence). The chain's CDR3 is CAWSGTGDYTEAFF. Written as DNA, the CDR3 is TGTGCCTGGAGTGGGACAGGGGACTACACTGAAGCTTTCTTT.

This clonotype appeared many times. CDR3 residues: CAYHRLDTEAFF. DNA for the CDR3: TGTGCCTACCACAGGTTGGACACTGAAGCTTTCTTT. This rearrangement joins TRBV30 to TRBJ1-1, with a possible D match to TRBD1 (5 bases). The CDR3 totals 12 residues. CDR1 GTSNPN and CDR2 SVGIG come from the germline V gene (reference sequence). V lost 7 bases, J lost 3 bases, and 12 bases lay in between.

The CDR3 nucleotides read TGTGCCAGCAGCCCTCCAGGACAGGGACTTTGGGGCTACACCTTC. It specifies CASSPPGQGLWGYTF. The V and J genes are TRBV4-2 and TRBJ1-2; 8 bases agree with TRBD1. The J segment lost 8 bases and the V segment lost 4 bases, leaving 12 bases of the junction unmatched. The CDR3 length is 15 residues. CDR1 and CDR2 (germline): LGHNA, YNFKEQ.

J is TRBJ2-1 and V is TRBV7-2; 13 bases match TRBD2. CDR1 and CDR2 (germline): SGHTA, FQGNSA. The length of the CDR3 is 14 residues. Trimming at V came to 6 bases and at J to 9 bases, leaving 5 bases not matched to a gene. CDR3 protein: CASSWGLAGREQFF. The DNA of the CDR3 is TGTGCCAGCAGTTGGGGACTAGCGGGGCGTGAGCAGTTCTTC.

This clonotype was seen repeatedly, ten times or more. V and J are TRBV2 and TRBJ2-1, with 12 bases identical to TRBD2. Germline loops: CDR1 SNHLY, CDR2 FYNNEI. The CDR3 contains 19 residues. Germline trimming cut 2 bases from V and 0 bases from J; bases unmatched to any gene: 8. Written as DNA, the CDR3 is TGTGCCAGCAGTGAACGCACTAGCGGGGGGCGGAGCTCCTACAATGAGCAGTTCTTC. It specifies CASSERTSGGRSSYNEQFF.